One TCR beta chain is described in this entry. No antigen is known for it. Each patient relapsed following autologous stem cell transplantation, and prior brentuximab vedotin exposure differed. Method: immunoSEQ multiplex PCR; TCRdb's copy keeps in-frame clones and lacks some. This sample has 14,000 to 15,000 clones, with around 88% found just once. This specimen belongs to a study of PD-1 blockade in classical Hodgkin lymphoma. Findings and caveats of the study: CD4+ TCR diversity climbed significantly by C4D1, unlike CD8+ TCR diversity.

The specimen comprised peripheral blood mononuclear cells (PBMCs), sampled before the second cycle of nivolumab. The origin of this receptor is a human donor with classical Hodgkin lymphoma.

CDR3 in amino acids: CASSLRGGSYEQYF. CDR3 DNA: TGTGCCAGCAGTTTACGGGGGGGAAGCTACGAGCAGTACTTC. This rearrangement joins TRBV28 to TRBJ2-7; 8 bases are a match to TRBD2. This CDR3 is 14 amino acids long. After removal of 2 bases from V and 3 bases from J, the junction contained 3 bases not matched to a gene. Looked up from germline, CDR1 is MDHEN and CDR2 is SYDVKM. The variable domain in full, completed from reference TRBV28 and TRBJ2-7, reads DVKVTQSSRYLVKRTGEKVFLECVQDMDHENMFWYRQDPGLGLRLIYFSYDVKMKEKGDIPEGYSVSREKKERFSLILESASTNQTSMYLCASSLRGGSYEQYFGPGTRLTVT.